The rows below give T cell receptor beta chains drawn from one sample of a study of long-term antiretroviral therapy in people with HIV. Assay used: immunoSEQ multiplex PCR; TCRdb lists only in-frame clones, some missing. The top ten clones hold approximately 10% of a sample with over 25,000 clones, approximately 80% of them seen once. The specimen comprised unsorted PBMCs, sampled 3 years after starting antiretroviral therapy. These receptors originate from a man in his forties with HIV. Both conserved end residues are part of each CDR3. A D gene is named only where the DNA matches it firmly. Not all rows give a size; the values are once, few, many and, for expanded clones, a class.

size	length	V	J	D	DNA	CDR3
once	14	TRBV27	TRBJ2-3	TRBD1	TGTGCCAGCAGTTTCAGGGGGAGCCCGGATACGCAGTATTTT	CASSFRGSPDTQYF
.	15	TRBV30	TRBJ1-3	.	TGTGCCTGGAGTGTATGGGGAGGTTCTGGAAACACCATATATTTT	CAWSVWGGSGNTIYF
.	13	TRBV6-6	TRBJ2-7	.	TGTGCCACCGCGACTAGTTCCCCCTACGAGCAGTACTTC	CATATSSPYEQYF
.	11	TRBV5-1	TRBJ2-3	.	TGCGCCAGCAGAAGCACAGATACGCAGTATTTT	CASRSTDTQYF
.	15	TRBV28	TRBJ2-1	.	TGTGCCAGCAGTTTCTCCCCTATAGGCGGGGATGAGCAGTTCTTC	CASSFSPIGGDEQFF
.	12	TRBV29-1	TRBJ2-7	TRBD1	TGCAGCGTTGCGACAGGGTCCTACGAGCAGTACTTC	CSVATGSYEQYF
.	13	TRBV2	TRBJ2-7	.	TGTGCCAGCAATGGACAGTCCGCCTACGAGCAGTACTTC	CASNGQSAYEQYF
.	14	TRBV25-1	TRBJ2-4	.	TGTGCCAGCAGTGAAGAGGCACAGGGAAACATTCAGTACTTC	CASSEEAQGNIQYF
.	16	TRBV5-4	TRBJ2-4	TRBD1	TGTGCCAGCAGCTCCCAGTGGCAGGGGGACAAAAACATTCAGTACTTC	CASSSQWQGDKNIQYF
.	15	TRBV7-2	TRBJ2-7	TRBD1	TGTGCCAGCAGCGGACCGACAGGGGGTTACAACGAGCAGTACTTC	CASSGPTGGYNEQYF
.	14	TRBV7-9	TRBJ1-6	.	TGTGCCAGCAGGGCCGAAGGGCTTGATTCACCCCTCCACTTT	CASRAEGLDSPLHF
.	13	TRBV27	TRBJ1-5	.	TGTGCCAGCAGGGACAGCCTCAATCAGCCCCAGCATTTT	CASRDSLNQPQHF
once	17	TRBV5-5	TRBJ2-3	.	TGTGCCAGCAGCTTACCGACTGGGCAAGGAAGGGCAGATACGCAGTATTTT	CASSLPTGQGRADTQYF
.	14	TRBV15	TRBJ2-7	.	TGTGCCACCAGCAGAGATCGGCAGGGTTACGAGCAGTACTTC	CATSRDRQGYEQYF
few	16	TRBV4-1	TRBJ1-5	.	TGCGCCAGCAGCCAAGCACAGGGTCAGGTATGGGAACCCCAGCATTTT	CASSQAQGQVWEPQHF
.	13	TRBV7-2	TRBJ2-2	.	TGTGCCAGCAGCTTAAGTTACACCGGGGAGCTGTTTTTT	CASSLSYTGELFF
.	14	TRBV5-4	TRBJ2-7	.	TGTGCCAGCAGCTGGAATCTGCATTCGGGGGAGCAGTACTTC	CASSWNLHSGEQYF
.	18	TRBV7-2	TRBJ2-7	TRBD2	TGTGCCAGCAGCGGGGGGGGACTAGCGGGAGTATTATCCTACGAGCAGTACTTC	CASSGGGLAGVLSYEQYF
.	15	TRBV2	TRBJ1-1	TRBD1	TGTGCCAGCAGTCGCCTACAGGGGGTGGGCACTGAAGCTTTCTTT	CASSRLQGVGTEAFF
.	13	TRBV6-6	TRBJ2-7	.	TGTGCCAGCAGTTATCCTCAGGGCGGCGAGCAGTACTTC	CASSYPQGGEQYF
.	16	TRBV7-8	TRBJ2-3	.	TGTGCCAGCATCAAAACCAGGGTAACGCGCACAGATACGCAGTATTTT	CASIKTRVTRTDTQYF
.	13	TRBV19	TRBJ2-7	TRBD1	TGTGCCAGTCGGGACAGGGGACAAGACGAGCAGTACTTC	CASRDRGQDEQYF
.	14	TRBV6-1	TRBJ1-1	.	TGTGCCAGCAGTGAATGGACAGCCAACACTGAAGCTTTCTTT	CASSEWTANTEAFF
once	14	TRBV27	TRBJ2-3	TRBD1	TGTGCCAGCAGTTTAACAGGGGAAGGGGATACGCAGTATTTT	CASSLTGEGDTQYF
.	14	TRBV11-2	TRBJ1-3	.	TGTGCCAGCAGCCCCAGGTGGACAGGAAACACCATATATTTT	CASSPRWTGNTIYF
.	15	TRBV19	TRBJ2-1	TRBD1	TGTGCCAGTAGTATAATACAGGGGGTCAACAATGAGCAGTTCTTC	CASSIIQGVNNEQFF
few	16	TRBV7-3	TRBJ1-2	.	TGTGCCAGCAGCTTGTTGGGGTCTGGCGCTATGACGGGCTACACCTTC	CASSLLGSGAMTGYTF
.	12	TRBV11-2	TRBJ2-5	.	TGTGCCAGCAGCTTAGGGGACTTTTCCCAGTACTTC	CASSLGDFSQYF
.	14	TRBV28	TRBJ1-2	TRBD1	TGTGCCAGCAGTTGGGCACAGGGGCCATATGGCTACACCTTC	CASSWAQGPYGYTF
.	15	TRBV6-1	TRBJ2-2	TRBD2	TGTGCCAGCAGTGATTTGGGAGGGAGGGCCGGGGAGCTGTTTTTT	CASSDLGGRAGELFF
.	14	TRBV19	TRBJ2-7	TRBD1	TGTGCCAGTAGTGCAGGACAGGGGGCACTTGAGCAGTACTTC	CASSAGQGALEQYF
few	14	TRBV10-1	TRBJ2-2	.	TGCGCCAGCAGTGAGTCTCCGAACACCGGGGAGCTGTTTTTT	CASSESPNTGELFF
.	13	TRBV2	TRBJ2-7	TRBD1	TGTGCCAGCAACGGACGACAGGGATACGAGCAGTACTTC	CASNGRQGYEQYF
.	17	TRBV7-2	TRBJ2-5	.	TGTGCCAGCAGCCCTGGGATAGTTTCCACCCTGCAAGAGACCCAGTACTTC	CASSPGIVSTLQETQYF
once	15	TRBV7-9	TRBJ2-4	.	TGTGCCAGCAGCTGGGGAGAGGCGTCCAAAAACATTCAGTACTTC	CASSWGEASKNIQYF
.	15	TRBV6-6	TRBJ2-5	.	TGTGCCAGCAGTTACAGGGTCGAGAGCCAAGAGACCCAGTACTTC	CASSYRVESQETQYF
.	17	TRBV7-9	TRBJ1-2	.	TGTGCCAGCAGCTTAGCGGGAGGTGGGGGCTCTCTCTATGGCTACACCTTC	CASSLAGGGGSLYGYTF
large	14	TRBV28	TRBJ2-7	.	TGTGCCAGCTGCTGGACCGTCAGCTCCTACGAGCAGTACTTC	CASCWTVSSYEQYF
.	15	TRBV7-3	TRBJ2-7	TRBD2	TGTGCCAGCAGCTTTAGCGGGGGGGAGGAGTACGAGCAGTACTTC	CASSFSGGEEYEQYF
.	14	TRBV5-1	TRBJ1-3	.	TGCGCCAGCAGCTTGGAGAGTTCTGGAAACACCATATATTTT	CASSLESSGNTIYF
.	12	TRBV30	TRBJ2-4	.	TGTGCCTGCGACAGGAACAAAAACATTCAGTACTTC	CACDRNKNIQYF
.	15	TRBV18	TRBJ2-1	TRBD1	TGTGCCAGCTCACCTTGGACAGGCGCCTACAATGAGCAGTTCTTC	CASSPWTGAYNEQFF
.	17	TRBV11-2	TRBJ1-1	.	TGTGCCAGCAGCTTAATATGGAGTCAGGCCTCGAGCACTGAAGCTTTCTTT	CASSLIWSQASSTEAFF
few	15	TRBV10-3	TRBJ2-1	TRBD1	TGTGCCATCAGTGGGGACAGGGCAATCGTCAATGAGCAGTTCTTC	CAISGDRAIVNEQFF
few	17	TRBV21-1	TRBJ1-2	.	TGTGCCAGCAGCAACCCATTTCTGGGCCCCATCACTGATGGCTACACCTTC	CASSNPFLGPITDGYTF
.	15	TRBV19	TRBJ1-6	.	TGTGCCACCTCCCCCCTGGACCTCAGAAATTCACCCCTCCACTTT	CATSPLDLRNSPLHF
.	17	TRBV5-6	TRBJ1-1	TRBD1	TGTGCCAGCAGCTCCCTAGGGACAGGGGTTGGTGACACTGAAGCTTTCTTT	CASSSLGTGVGDTEAFF
.	13	TRBV10-3	TRBJ2-1	.	TGTGCCATCAGTGAATTTGCGGATAATGAGCAGTTCTTC	CAISEFADNEQFF
.	14	TRBV11-2	TRBJ1-2	.	TGTGCCAGCAGCTTATCTGGGGGCGCAGATGGCTACACCTTC	CASSLSGGADGYTF
.	16	TRBV5-1	TRBJ2-5	.	TGCGCCAGCAGCTTGGCTCCCGGGACGGGACAAGAGACCCAGTACTTC	CASSLAPGTGQETQYF
.	13	TRBV18	TRBJ2-5	.	TGTGCCAGCTCACTCGACATCCAAGAGACCCAGTACTTC	CASSLDIQETQYF
once	15	TRBV7-2	TRBJ2-1	.	TGTGCCAGCAGCTTAGGGCGCATCGGGGACGGTGAGCAGTTCTTC	CASSLGRIGDGEQFF
few	14	TRBV4-3	TRBJ2-7	TRBD1	TGCGCCAGCAGCCAAGGGACAGGGAACGACGAGCAGTACTTC	CASSQGTGNDEQYF
.	15	TRBV7-9	TRBJ1-2	TRBD1	TGTGCCAGCAGCAGAGAGGGACAGGGGATCAGTGGCTACACCTTC	CASSREGQGISGYTF